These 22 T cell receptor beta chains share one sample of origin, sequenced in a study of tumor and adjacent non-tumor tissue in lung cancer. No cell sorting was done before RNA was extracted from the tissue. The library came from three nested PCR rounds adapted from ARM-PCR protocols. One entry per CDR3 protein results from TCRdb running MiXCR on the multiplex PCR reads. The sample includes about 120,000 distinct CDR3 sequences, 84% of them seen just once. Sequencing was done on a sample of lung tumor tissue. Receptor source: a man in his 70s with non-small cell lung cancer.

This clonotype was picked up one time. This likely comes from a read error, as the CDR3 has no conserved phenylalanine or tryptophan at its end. The CDR3 DNA is TGCGCCAGCAGCCAAGAGGTTCCTATCGGGACAGATACGCAGTATTAT. Translation: CASSQEVPIGTDTQYY. The chain uses TRBV4-1 and TRBJ2-3; no definite D call. V gave up 0 bases and J gave up 3 bases, with 13 bases separating them. Germline V gene sequence: CDR1 MGHRA, CDR2 YSYEKL. The CDR3 extends over 16 amino acids.

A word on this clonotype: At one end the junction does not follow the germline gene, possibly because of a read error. DNA of the CDR3: TGTGCAAGCGAACGCCCAGGGGGCTCTTCCTACGAGCAGTACTTT. Translated, it gives CASERPGGSSYEQYF. The V and J genes are TRBV6-6 and TRBJ2-7; 8 nucleotides agree with TRBD1. CDR3 size: 15 residues. The germline V gene encodes CDR1 MNHNY and CDR2 SVGAGI (reference sequence).

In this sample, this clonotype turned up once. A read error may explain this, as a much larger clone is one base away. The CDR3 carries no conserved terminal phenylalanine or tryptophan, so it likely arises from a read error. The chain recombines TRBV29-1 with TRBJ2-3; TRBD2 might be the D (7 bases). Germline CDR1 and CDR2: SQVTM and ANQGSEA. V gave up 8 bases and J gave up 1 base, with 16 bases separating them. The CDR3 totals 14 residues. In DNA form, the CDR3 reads TGCAGCTCCGGAGGGGGGAGGGGCACAGATACGCAGTATCTT. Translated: CSSGGGRGTDTQYL.

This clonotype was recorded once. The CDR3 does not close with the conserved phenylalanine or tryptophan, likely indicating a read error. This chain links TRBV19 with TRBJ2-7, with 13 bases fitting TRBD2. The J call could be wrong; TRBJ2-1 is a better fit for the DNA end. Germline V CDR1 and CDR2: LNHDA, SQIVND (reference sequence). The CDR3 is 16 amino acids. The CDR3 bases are TGTGCCAGTCGGAAACTAGCGGGAGGGCCCGGGTACGAGCAGTTCTAC. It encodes CASRKLAGGPGYEQFY.

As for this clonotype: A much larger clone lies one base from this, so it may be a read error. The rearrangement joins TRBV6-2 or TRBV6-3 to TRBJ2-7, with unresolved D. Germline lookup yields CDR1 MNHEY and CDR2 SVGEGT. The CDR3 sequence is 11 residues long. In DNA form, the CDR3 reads TGTGACAGCAGTTACTTCTACGAGCAGTACTTC. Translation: CDSSYFYEQYF.

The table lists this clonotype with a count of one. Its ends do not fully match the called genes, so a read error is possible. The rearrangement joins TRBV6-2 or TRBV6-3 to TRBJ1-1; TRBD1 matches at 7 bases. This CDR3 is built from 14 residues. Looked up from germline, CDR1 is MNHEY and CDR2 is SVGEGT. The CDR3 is CACSSIGGGTEASF. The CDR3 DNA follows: TGTGCCTGCAGTTCGATCGGAGGGGGCACTGAAGCTTCCTTT.

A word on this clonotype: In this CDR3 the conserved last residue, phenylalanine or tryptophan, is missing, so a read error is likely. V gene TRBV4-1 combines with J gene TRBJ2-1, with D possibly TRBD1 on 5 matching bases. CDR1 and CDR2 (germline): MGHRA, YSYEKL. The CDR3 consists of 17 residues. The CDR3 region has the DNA TGCGCCAACAGCCAAGGGGTCGGTGCAGGGCGGTACAATGAGCAGTTCTTA. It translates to CANSQGVGAGRYNEQFL.

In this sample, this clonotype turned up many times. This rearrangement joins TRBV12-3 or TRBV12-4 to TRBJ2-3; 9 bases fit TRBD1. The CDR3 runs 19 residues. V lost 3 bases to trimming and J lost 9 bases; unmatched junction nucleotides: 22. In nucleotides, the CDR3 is TGTGCCAGCAGTTTGGTCCGGGACAGGGAAGGGGAGTTTTATTTGACGCAGTATTTT. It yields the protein CASSLVRDREGEFYLTQYF.

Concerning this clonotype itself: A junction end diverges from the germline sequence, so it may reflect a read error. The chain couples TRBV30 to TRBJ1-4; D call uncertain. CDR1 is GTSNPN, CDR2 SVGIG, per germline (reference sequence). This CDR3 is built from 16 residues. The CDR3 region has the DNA TGTGCGTGGAGTTCTTCAGACACAGCACTAAATGAAAAACTGTTTTTT. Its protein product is CAWSSSDTALNEKLFF.

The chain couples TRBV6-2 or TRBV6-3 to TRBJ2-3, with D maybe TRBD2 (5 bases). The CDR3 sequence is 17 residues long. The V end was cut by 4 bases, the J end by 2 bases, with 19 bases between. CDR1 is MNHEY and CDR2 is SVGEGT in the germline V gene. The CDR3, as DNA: TGTGCCAGCAGTTCGGGATCAGAACAGCCTAACACAGATACGCAGTATTTT. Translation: CASSSGSEQPNTDTQYF.

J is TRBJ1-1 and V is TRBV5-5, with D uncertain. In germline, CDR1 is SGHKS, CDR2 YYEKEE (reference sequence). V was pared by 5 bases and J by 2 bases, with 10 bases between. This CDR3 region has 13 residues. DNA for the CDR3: TGTGCCAGCAGACTGGACCTTAACACTGAAGCTTTCTTT. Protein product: CASRLDLNTEAFF.

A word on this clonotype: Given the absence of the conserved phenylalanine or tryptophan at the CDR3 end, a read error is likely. The CDR3, as DNA: TGTGCTAGCACCGCTTACAACGGGGAGCTGTTTTCT. This gives the protein CASTAYNGELFS. This chain connects TRBV12-3 or TRBV12-4 to TRBJ2-2; no clear D gene. The CDR3 sequence is 12 residues long.

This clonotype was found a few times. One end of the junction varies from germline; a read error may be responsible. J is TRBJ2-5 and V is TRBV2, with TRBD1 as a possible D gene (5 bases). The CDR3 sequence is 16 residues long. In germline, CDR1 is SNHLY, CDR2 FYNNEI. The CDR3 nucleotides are TGTGCCAGCAGCAAGGGAATGGGGCCCCTAGAGGAGATCCAGTACTTC. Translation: CASSKGMGPLEEIQYF.

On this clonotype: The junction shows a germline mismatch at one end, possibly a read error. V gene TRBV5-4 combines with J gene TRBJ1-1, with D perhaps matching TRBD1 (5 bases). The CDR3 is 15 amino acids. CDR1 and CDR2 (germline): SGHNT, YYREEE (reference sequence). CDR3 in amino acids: CASSSREASSIEALF. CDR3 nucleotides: TGTGCCAGCAGCTCCAGGGAGGCCTCTTCAATCGAAGCTCTCTTT.

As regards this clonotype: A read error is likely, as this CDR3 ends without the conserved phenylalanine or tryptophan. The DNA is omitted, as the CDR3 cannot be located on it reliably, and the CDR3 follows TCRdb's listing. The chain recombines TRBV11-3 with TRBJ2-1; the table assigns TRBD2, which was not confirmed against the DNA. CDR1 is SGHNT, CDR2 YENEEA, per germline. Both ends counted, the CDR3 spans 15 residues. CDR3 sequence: CASSLTRGRENEHFL.

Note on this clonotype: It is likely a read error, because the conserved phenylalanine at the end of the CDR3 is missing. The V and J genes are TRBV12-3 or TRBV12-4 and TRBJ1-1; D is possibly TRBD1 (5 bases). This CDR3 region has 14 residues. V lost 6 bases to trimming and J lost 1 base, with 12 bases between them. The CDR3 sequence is CASREHQGNTEAFL. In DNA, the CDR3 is TGTGCCAGCAGGGAACACCAGGGGAACACTGAAGCTTTCTTA.

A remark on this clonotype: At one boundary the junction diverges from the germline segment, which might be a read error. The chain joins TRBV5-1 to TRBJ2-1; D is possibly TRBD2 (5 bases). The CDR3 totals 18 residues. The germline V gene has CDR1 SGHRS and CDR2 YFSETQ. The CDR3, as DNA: TGCACCAGCAGCTTGAATCCGGGATTAGCGCGAAACTACAATGAGCGGTTCTTC. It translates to CTSSLNPGLARNYNERFF. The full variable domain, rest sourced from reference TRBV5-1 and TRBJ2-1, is KAGVTQTPRYLIKTRGQQVTLSCSPISGHRSVSWYQQTPGQGLQFLFEYFSETQRNKGNFPGRFSGRQFSNSRSEMNVSTLELGDSALYLCTSSLNPGLARNYNERFFGPGTRLTVL.

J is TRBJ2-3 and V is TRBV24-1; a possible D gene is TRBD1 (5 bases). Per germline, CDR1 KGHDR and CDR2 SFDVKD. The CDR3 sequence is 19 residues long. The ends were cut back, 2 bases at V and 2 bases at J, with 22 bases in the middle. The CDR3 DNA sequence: TGTGCCACCAGTGATTCCGACATGGGGCCTTCTATAACCACAGATACGCAGTATTTT. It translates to CATSDSDMGPSITTDTQYF.

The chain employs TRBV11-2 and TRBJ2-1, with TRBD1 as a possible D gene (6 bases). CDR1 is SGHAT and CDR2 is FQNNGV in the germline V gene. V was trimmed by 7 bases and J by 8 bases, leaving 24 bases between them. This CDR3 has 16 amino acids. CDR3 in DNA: TGTGCCAGCAACTCGGTCGGGACATGGGATATCGATGAGCAGTTCTTC. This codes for CASNSVGTWDIDEQFF.

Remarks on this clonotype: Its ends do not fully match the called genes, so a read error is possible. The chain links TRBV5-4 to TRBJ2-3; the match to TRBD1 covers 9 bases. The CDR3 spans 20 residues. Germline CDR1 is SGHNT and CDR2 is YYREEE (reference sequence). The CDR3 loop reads CASGLSMWTGDTTSTDTQYF. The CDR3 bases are TGTGCCAGCGGCTTGTCTATGTGGACAGGGGACACTACTAGCACAGATACTCAGTATTTT.

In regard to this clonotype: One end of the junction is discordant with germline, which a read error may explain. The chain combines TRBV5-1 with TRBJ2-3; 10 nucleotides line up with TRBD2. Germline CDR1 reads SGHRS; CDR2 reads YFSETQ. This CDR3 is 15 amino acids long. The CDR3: CTSTGTSGISDTQYF. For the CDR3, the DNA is TGCACCAGCACCGGAACTAGCGGGATTTCTGATACGCAGTATTTT.

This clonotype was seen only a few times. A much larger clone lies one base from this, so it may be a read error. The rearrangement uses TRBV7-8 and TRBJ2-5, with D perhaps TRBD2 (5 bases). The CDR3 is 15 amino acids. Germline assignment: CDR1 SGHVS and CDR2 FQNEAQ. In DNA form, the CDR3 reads TGTGCCAACAGCTTTGGAGGCGGACCCGGGGAGACCCAGTACTTC. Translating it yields CANSFGGGPGETQYF.